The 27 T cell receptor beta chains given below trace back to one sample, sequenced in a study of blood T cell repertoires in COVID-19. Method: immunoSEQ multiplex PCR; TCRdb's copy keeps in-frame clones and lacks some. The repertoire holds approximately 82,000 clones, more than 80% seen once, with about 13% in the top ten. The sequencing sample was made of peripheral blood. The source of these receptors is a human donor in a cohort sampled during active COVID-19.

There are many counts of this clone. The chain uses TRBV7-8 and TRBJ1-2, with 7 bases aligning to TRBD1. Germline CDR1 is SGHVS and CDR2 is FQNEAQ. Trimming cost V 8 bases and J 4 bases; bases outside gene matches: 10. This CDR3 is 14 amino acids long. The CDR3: CASGRGGSSYGYTF. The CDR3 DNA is TGTGCCAGCGGACGAGGGGGCTCGAGCTATGGCTACACCTTC.

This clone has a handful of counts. The chain's CDR3 is CASSDSRGDTQYF. In nucleotides, the CDR3 is TGTGCCAGCAGTGACTCCAGGGGAGATACGCAGTATTTT. The rearrangement uses TRBV6-4 and TRBJ2-3; tentatively, D is TRBD1 (6 bases). This CDR3 has 13 amino acids. The germline V gene encodes CDR1 MRHNA and CDR2 SNTAGT. With 0 bases removed from V and 5 bases from J, the gap between germline ends came to 6 bases.

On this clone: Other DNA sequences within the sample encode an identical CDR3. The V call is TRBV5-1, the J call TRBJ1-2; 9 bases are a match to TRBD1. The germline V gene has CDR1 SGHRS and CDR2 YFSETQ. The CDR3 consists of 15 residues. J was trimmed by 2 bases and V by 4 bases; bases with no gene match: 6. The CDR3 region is CASSPQGQGNYGYTF. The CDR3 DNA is TGCGCCAGCAGCCCCCAGGGACAGGGAAACTATGGCTACACCTTC.

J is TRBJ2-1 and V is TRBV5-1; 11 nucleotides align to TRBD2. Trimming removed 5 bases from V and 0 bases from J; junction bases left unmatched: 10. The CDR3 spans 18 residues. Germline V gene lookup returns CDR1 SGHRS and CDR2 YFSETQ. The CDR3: CASRSVPSGGTSYNEQFF. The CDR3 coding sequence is TGCGCCAGCAGGAGTGTCCCTAGCGGGGGGACCTCCTACAATGAGCAGTTCTTC. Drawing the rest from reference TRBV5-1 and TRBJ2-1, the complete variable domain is KAGVTQTPRYLIKTRGQQVTLSCSPISGHRSVSWYQQTPGQGLQFLFEYFSETQRNKGNFPGRFSGRQFSNSRSEMNVSTLELGDSALYLCASRSVPSGGTSYNEQFFGPGTRLTVL.

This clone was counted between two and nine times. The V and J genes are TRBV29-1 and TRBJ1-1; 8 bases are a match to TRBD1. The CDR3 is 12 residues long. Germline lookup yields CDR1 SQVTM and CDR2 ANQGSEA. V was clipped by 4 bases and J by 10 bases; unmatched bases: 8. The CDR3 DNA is TGCAGCGTTGGCCGCAGGGGGCTTGGAGCTTTCTTT. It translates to CSVGRRGLGAFF.

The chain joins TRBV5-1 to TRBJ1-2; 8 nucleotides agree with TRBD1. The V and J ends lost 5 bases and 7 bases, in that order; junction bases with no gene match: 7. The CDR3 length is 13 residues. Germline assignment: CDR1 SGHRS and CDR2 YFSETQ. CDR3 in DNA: TGCGCCAGCAGTTCGGACAGGGTGGGTGGCTACACCTTC. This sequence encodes CASSSDRVGGYTF.

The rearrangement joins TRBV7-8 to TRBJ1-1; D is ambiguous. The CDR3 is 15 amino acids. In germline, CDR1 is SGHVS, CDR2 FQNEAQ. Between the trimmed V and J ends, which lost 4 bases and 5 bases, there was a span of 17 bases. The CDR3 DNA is TGTGCCAGCAGCTCCCTGAGAGGGCGAAGGACTGAAGCTTTCTTT. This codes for CASSSLRGRRTEAFF.

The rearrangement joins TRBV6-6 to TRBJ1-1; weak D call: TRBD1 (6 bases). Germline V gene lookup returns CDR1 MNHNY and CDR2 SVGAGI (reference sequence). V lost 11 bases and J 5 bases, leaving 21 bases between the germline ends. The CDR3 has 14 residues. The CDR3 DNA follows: TGTGCCGGGAGATCAGGGGCGATGGAGACTGAAGCTTTCTTT. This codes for CAGRSGAMETEAFF.

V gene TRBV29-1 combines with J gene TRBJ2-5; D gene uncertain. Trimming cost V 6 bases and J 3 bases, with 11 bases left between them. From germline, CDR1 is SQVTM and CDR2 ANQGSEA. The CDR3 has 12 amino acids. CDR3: CSVIGVEETQYF. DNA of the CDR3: TGCAGCGTCATTGGAGTTGAAGAGACCCAGTACTTC.

CDR3 DNA: TGTGCCAGCAGCCAGATCGGGACAGGGGGTAGTAATGAAAAACTGTTTTTT. Translated: CASSQIGTGGSNEKLFF. The chain employs TRBV7-2 and TRBJ1-4; 11 nucleotides align to TRBD1. The CDR3 totals 17 residues. The V segment lost 5 bases and the J segment 4 bases; nucleotides outside the gene matches: 9. Germline-derived CDR1 and CDR2 are SGHTA and FQGNSA.

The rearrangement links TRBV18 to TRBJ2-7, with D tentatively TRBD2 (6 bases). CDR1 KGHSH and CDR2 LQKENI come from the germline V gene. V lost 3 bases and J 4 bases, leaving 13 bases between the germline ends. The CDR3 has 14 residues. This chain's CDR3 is CASSPGGFAYEQYF. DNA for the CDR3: TGTGCCAGCTCACCCGGGGGTTTTGCGTACGAGCAGTACTTC. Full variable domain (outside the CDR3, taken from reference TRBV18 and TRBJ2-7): NAGVMQNPRHLVRRRGQEARLRCSPMKGHSHVYWYRQLPEEGLKFMVYLQKENIIDESGMPKERFSAEFPKEGPSILRIQQVVRGDSAAYFCASSPGGFAYEQYFGPGTRLTVT.

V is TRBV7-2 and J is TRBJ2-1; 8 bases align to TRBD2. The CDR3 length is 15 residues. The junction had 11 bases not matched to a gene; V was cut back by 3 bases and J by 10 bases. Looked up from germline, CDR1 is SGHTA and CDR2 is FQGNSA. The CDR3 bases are TGTGCCAGCAGCTTCGGGGGGGGGCCCTATCGCGAGCAGTTCTTC. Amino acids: CASSFGGGPYREQFF.

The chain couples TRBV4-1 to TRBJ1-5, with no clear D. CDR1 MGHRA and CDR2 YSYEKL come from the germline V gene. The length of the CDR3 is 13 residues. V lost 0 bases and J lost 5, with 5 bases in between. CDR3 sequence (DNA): TGCGCCAGCAGCCAAGATTCCGATCAGCCCCAGCATTTT. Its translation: CASSQDSDQPQHF.

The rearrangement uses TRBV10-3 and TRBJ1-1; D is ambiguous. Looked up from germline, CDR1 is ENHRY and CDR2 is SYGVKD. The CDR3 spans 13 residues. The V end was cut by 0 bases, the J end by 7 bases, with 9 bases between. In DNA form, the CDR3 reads TGTGCCATCAGTGAGTCCTCCGGCGGTGAAGCTTTCTTT. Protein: CAISESSGGEAFF.

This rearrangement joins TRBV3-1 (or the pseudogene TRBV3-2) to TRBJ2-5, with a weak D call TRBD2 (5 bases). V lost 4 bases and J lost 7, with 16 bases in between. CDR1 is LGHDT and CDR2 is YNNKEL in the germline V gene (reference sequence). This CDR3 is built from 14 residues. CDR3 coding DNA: TGTGCCAGCAGCCGGACCACTAGGGCCGGGACCCAGTACTTC. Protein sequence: CASSRTTRAGTQYF.

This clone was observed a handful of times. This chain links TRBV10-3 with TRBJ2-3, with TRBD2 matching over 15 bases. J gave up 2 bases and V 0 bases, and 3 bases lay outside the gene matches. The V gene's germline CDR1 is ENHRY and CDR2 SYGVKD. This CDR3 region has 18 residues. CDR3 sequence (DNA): TGTGCCATCAGTGAGTCCGGACTAGCGGGGGGGATCACAGATACGCAGTATTTT. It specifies CAISESGLAGGITDTQYF.

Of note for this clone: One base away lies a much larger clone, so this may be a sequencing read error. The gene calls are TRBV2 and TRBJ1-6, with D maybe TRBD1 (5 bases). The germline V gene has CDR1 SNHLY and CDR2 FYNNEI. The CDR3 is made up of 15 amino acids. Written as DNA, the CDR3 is TGTGCCAGCAGATCGTTACCGGGCCCAGGGTCACTCCTCCACTTT. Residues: CASRSLPGPGSLLHF.

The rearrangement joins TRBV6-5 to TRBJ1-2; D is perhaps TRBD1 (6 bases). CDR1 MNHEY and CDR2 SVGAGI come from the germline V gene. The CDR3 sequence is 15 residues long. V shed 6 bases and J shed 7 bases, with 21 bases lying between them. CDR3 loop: CASREPLQGWGGYTF. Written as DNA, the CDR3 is TGTGCCAGCAGGGAGCCCTTACAGGGCTGGGGTGGCTACACCTTC.

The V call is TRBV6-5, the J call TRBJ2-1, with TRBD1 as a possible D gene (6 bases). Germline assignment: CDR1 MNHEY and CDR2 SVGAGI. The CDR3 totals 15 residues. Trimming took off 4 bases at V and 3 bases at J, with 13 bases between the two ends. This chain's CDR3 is CASSSSGTNYNEQFF. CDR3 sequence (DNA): TGTGCCAGCAGTTCCTCCGGGACAAACTACAATGAGCAGTTCTTC.

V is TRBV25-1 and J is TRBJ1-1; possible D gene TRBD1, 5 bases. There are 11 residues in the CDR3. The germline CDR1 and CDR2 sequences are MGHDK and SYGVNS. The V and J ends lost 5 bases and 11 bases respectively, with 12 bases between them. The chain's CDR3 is CASSLAGRAFF. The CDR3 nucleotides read TGTGCCAGCAGTTTAGCAGGGAGGGCTTTCTTT. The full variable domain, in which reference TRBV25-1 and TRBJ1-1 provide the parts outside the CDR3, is EADIYQTPRYLVIGTGKKITLECSQTMGHDKMYWYQQDPGMELHLIHYSYGVNSTEKGDLSSESTVSRIRTEHFPLTLESARPSHTSQYLCASSLAGRAFFGQGTRLTVV.

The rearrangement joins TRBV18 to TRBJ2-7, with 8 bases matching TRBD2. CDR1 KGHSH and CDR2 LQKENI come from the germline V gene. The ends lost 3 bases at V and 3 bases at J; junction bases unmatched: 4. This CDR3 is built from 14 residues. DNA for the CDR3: TGTGCCAGCTCACCGGGACTAGATTACTACGAGCAGTACTTC. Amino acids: CASSPGLDYYEQYF.

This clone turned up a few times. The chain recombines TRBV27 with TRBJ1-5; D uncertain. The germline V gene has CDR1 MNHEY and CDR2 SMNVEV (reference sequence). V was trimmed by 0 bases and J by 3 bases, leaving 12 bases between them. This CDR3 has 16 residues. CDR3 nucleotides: TGTGCCAGCAGTTTATCGAGCACAGCCGACAATCAGCCCCAGCATTTT. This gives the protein CASSLSSTADNQPQHF.

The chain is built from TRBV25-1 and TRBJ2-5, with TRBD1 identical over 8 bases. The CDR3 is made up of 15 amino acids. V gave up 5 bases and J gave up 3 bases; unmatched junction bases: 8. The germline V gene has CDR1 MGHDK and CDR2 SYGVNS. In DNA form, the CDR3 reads TGTGCCAGCAGTCCGACAGGGGCATCGAAAGAGACCCAGTACTTC. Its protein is CASSPTGASKETQYF.

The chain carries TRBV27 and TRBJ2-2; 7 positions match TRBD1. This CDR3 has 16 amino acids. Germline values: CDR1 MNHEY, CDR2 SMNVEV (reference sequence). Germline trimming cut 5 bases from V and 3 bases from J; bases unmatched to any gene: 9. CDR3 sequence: CASSPRPGGYTGELFF. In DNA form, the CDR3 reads TGTGCCAGCAGTCCCCGTCCAGGGGGTTACACCGGGGAGCTGTTTTTT.

The CDR3 loop reads CASSPWTPLGTGELFF. The CDR3 nucleotides read TGTGCCAGCAGCCCTTGGACACCCCTAGGGACCGGGGAGCTGTTTTTT. This chain uses TRBV7-9 with TRBJ2-2; D might be TRBD1 (5 bases). This CDR3 region has 16 residues. CDR1 is SEHNR, CDR2 FQNEAQ, per germline (reference sequence). V was cut by 5 bases and J by 5 bases, with 18 bases left in between. The full variable domain, with the rest looked up from reference TRBV7-9 and TRBJ2-2, is DTGVSQNPRHKITKRGQNVTFRCDPISEHNRLYWYRQTLGQGPEFLTYFQNEAQLEKSRLLSDRFSAERPKGSFSTLEIQRTEQGDSAMYLCASSPWTPLGTGELFFGEGSRLTVL.

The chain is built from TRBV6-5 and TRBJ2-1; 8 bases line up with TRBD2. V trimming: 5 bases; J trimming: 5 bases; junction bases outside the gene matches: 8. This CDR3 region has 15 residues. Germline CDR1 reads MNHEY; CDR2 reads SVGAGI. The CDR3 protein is CASSRGLVGDNEQFF. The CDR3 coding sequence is TGTGCCAGCAGTCGGGGACTAGTGGGGGACAATGAGCAGTTCTTC.

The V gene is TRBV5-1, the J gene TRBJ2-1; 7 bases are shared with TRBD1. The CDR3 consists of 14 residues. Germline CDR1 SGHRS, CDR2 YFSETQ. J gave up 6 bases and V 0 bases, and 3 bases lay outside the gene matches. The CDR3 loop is CASSLETGSNEQFF. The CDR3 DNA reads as TGCGCCAGCAGCTTGGAGACAGGGTCCAATGAGCAGTTCTTC.